This T cell receptor (beta chain) was captured in a study of OX40 agonist ivuxolimab in advanced cancers. V gave up 6 bases and J gave up 0 bases; unmatched junction bases: 6. CDR1 and CDR2 (germline): SQVTM, ANQGSEA. The CDR3 is 14 amino acids. Sequencing was performed with immunoSEQ multiplex PCR; in TCRdb, only in-frame clones are kept and a portion is missing. The sample consists of roughly 74,000 clones, approximately 84% of them appearing once. This sequence originates from an adult with an advanced solid tumor such as melanoma, head and neck, liver or kidney cancer. The chain uses TRBV29-1 and TRBJ2-3, with 7 bases that match TRBD2. The specimen comprised CD4+ or CD8+ T cells sorted from blood, sampled in a trial of the OX40 agonist ivuxolimab. CDR3 residues: CSVGSGLSTDTQYF. The CDR3 nucleotides read TGCAGCGTGGGTAGCGGGCTCAGCACAGATACGCAGTATTTT.